This T cell receptor beta chain was found in a study of identical twins. One entry per CDR3 protein results from TCRdb running MiXCR on the 5' RACE reads. The profile shows approximately 680,000 distinct CDR3 sequences, roughly 7.2% of them singletons. The CDR3 contains 17 residues. In germline, CDR1 is SGHRS, CDR2 YFSETQ. The ends lost 4 bases at V and 3 bases at J; junction bases unmatched: 9. These same data were also listed under a study on yellow fever vaccine responses in identical twins.

Sequencing input: PBMCs. This chain uses TRBV5-1 with TRBJ2-1; 11 bases fit TRBD2. This clonotype was obtained from a young woman in good health. CDR3 nucleotides: TGCGCCAGCAGCCTTGTTACTAGCGGGAGCCTCTACAATGAGCAGTTCTTC. This encodes CASSLVTSGSLYNEQFF. Drawing the rest from reference TRBV5-1 and TRBJ2-1, the complete variable domain is KAGVTQTPRYLIKTRGQQVTLSCSPISGHRSVSWYQQTPGQGLQFLFEYFSETQRNKGNFPGRFSGRQFSNSRSEMNVSTLELGDSALYLCASSLVTSGSLYNEQFFGPGTRLTVL.